The rows below give T cell receptor beta chains drawn from one sample of a study of OX40 agonist ivuxolimab in advanced cancers. Generated by immunoSEQ multiplex PCR, the TCRdb table keeps only in-frame clones and is missing some. This sample carries around 55,000 clones, approximately 84% of them seen once, and the ten largest clones take around 13%. Sequences were derived from CD4+ or CD8+ T cells sorted from blood, sampled in a trial of the OX40 agonist ivuxolimab. The receptors were sampled from an adult with an advanced solid tumor such as melanoma, head and neck, liver or kidney cancer. CDR3s include the opening cysteine and the closing phenylalanine or tryptophan. A D gene is named only where the DNA matches it firmly. Not all rows give a size; the values are once, few, many and, for expanded clones, a class.

V gene: TRBV9
D gene: NA
clone size: NA
J gene: TRBJ2-5
CDR3 DNA: TGTGCCAGCAGCCAAGGACAGCAAGAGACCCAGTACTTC
CDR3 protein: CASSQGQQETQYF

V gene: TRBV5-1
D gene: TRBD2
clone size: NA
J gene: TRBJ2-3
CDR3 DNA: TGCGCCAGCAGCTTGGGGGGGACTAGCGGCACTAGCACAGATACGCAGTATTTT
CDR3 protein: CASSLGGTSGTSTDTQYF

V gene: TRBV29-1
D gene: TRBD1
clone size: few
J gene: TRBJ2-5
CDR3 DNA: TGCAGCGTTCGGAAGGACAGGAGCCAAGAGACCCAGTACTTC
CDR3 protein: CSVRKDRSQETQYF

V gene: TRBV28
D gene: NA
clone size: NA
J gene: TRBJ2-2
CDR3 DNA: TGTGCCAGCATAACGCGGGGAAACACCGGGGAGCTGTTTTTT
CDR3 protein: CASITRGNTGELFF

V gene: TRBV4-2
D gene: NA
clone size: NA
J gene: TRBJ1-2
CDR3 DNA: TGTGCCAGCAGCCAAGGCAACACAGGGCTCTATGGCTACACCTTC
CDR3 protein: CASSQGNTGLYGYTF

V gene: TRBV6-5
D gene: NA
clone size: medium-sized
J gene: TRBJ2-5
CDR3 DNA: TGTGCCAGCAGGGACCTTGGGGAGACCCAGTACTTC
CDR3 protein: CASRDLGETQYF

V gene: TRBV4-1
D gene: NA
clone size: NA
J gene: TRBJ2-1
CDR3 DNA: TGCGCCAGCAGCCAAGACTGGCGGGTTGGCTACAATGAGCAGTTCTTC
CDR3 protein: CASSQDWRVGYNEQFF

V gene: TRBV27
D gene: TRBD1
clone size: NA
J gene: TRBJ2-7
CDR3 DNA: TGTGCCAGCAGCCGACAGGGGGCGAACTCCTACGAGCAGTACTTC
CDR3 protein: CASSRQGANSYEQYF

V gene: TRBV7-8
D gene: TRBD2
clone size: NA
J gene: TRBJ2-6
CDR3 DNA: TGTGCCAGCAGCGGACGGACTAGCGGGAGGATATCTGGGGCCAACGTCCTGACTTTC
CDR3 protein: CASSGRTSGRISGANVLTF

V gene: TRBV13
D gene: NA
clone size: few
J gene: TRBJ2-2
CDR3 DNA: TGTGCCAGCAGCTTAATGCCGGGGGGACAGGCGAACACCGGGGAGCTGTTTTTT
CDR3 protein: CASSLMPGGQANTGELFF

V gene: TRBV6-6
D gene: NA
clone size: NA
J gene: TRBJ2-1
CDR3 DNA: TGTGCCAGCGGCCCTAGCGCCTACAATGAGCAGTTCTTC
CDR3 protein: CASGPSAYNEQFF

V gene: TRBV6-1
D gene: NA
clone size: NA
J gene: TRBJ2-3
CDR3 DNA: TGTGCCAGCAGTGATAAACCGACCGCAGATACGCAGTATTTT
CDR3 protein: CASSDKPTADTQYF

V gene: TRBV28
D gene: NA
clone size: NA
J gene: TRBJ1-5
CDR3 DNA: TGTGCCAGCAGTTTGCCTCGCCAGGGCGGTAATCAGCCCCAGCATTTT
CDR3 protein: CASSLPRQGGNQPQHF

V gene: TRBV4-2
D gene: NA
clone size: NA
J gene: TRBJ2-1
CDR3 DNA: TGTGCCAGCAGCCAAGATCAACTAACGGGGAGGAGGAATGAGCAGTTCTTC
CDR3 protein: CASSQDQLTGRRNEQFF

V gene: TRBV7-3
D gene: TRBD2
clone size: once
J gene: TRBJ2-1
CDR3 DNA: TGTGCCAGCAGCCCGAGGACTAGCGGGATTAGGTCCTACAATGAGCAGTTCTTC
CDR3 protein: CASSPRTSGIRSYNEQFF

V gene: TRBV27
D gene: TRBD1
clone size: NA
J gene: TRBJ1-1
CDR3 DNA: TGTGCCAGCAGGGCAGGGGGCGCCGTGACTGAAGCTTTCTTT
CDR3 protein: CASRAGGAVTEAFF

V gene: TRBV5-1
D gene: NA
clone size: once
J gene: TRBJ2-5
CDR3 DNA: TGCGCCAGCAGCTTGGGGACACGGCCCAAAGAGACCCAGTACTTC
CDR3 protein: CASSLGTRPKETQYF

V gene: TRBV6-1
D gene: NA
clone size: NA
J gene: TRBJ1-1
CDR3 DNA: TGTGCCAGCAGTGAAGCTAAAGGGAGGGGAAAGAACACTGAAGCTTTCTTT
CDR3 protein: CASSEAKGRGKNTEAFF

V gene: TRBV9
D gene: NA
clone size: NA
J gene: TRBJ1-3
CDR3 DNA: TGTGCCAGCAGCGTAGCCCCATTTAGCTCTGGAAACACCATATATTTT
CDR3 protein: CASSVAPFSSGNTIYF

V gene: TRBV5-6
D gene: NA
clone size: NA
J gene: TRBJ2-3
CDR3 DNA: TGTGCCAGCAGCTTGTACGATACGCAGTATTTT
CDR3 protein: CASSLYDTQYF

V gene: TRBV7-9
D gene: NA
clone size: NA
J gene: TRBJ1-6
CDR3 DNA: TGTGCCAGCAGCCCTGAAGGGACCGGGTATTCACCCCTCCACTTT
CDR3 protein: CASSPEGTGYSPLHF

V gene: TRBV7-3
D gene: NA
clone size: NA
J gene: TRBJ2-1
CDR3 DNA: TGTGCCAGCAGCCGGGGGACCACAAATGAGCAGTTCTTC
CDR3 protein: CASSRGTTNEQFF

V gene: TRBV28
D gene: TRBD1
clone size: NA
J gene: TRBJ2-3
CDR3 DNA: TGTGCCAGCAGTCAGAGGGCGACAGGGTCAGATACGCAGTATTTT
CDR3 protein: CASSQRATGSDTQYF

V gene: TRBV2
D gene: NA
clone size: few
J gene: TRBJ1-3
CDR3 DNA: TGTGCCAGCAGTGAAGGGGGCGGAAACACCATATATTTT
CDR3 protein: CASSEGGGNTIYF

V gene: TRBV6-4
D gene: NA
clone size: NA
J gene: TRBJ2-6
CDR3 DNA: TGTGCCAGCAGTGACTCTTACTCTGGGGCCAACGTCCTGACTTTC
CDR3 protein: CASSDSYSGANVLTF

V gene: TRBV18
D gene: NA
clone size: NA
J gene: TRBJ2-2
CDR3 DNA: TGTGCCAGCTCACCAGTCAACGGTGCCTTCGGGGAGCTGTTTTTT
CDR3 protein: CASSPVNGAFGELFF

V gene: TRBV6-5
D gene: NA
clone size: NA
J gene: TRBJ1-4
CDR3 DNA: TGTGCCAGCCGACGACAGCGGGCTAATGAAAAACTGTTTTTT
CDR3 protein: CASRRQRANEKLFF

V gene: TRBV20-1
D gene: NA
clone size: NA
J gene: TRBJ2-4
CDR3 DNA: TGCAGTGCCCCACGAGGAGGCATTCAGTACTTC
CDR3 protein: CSAPRGGIQYF

V gene: TRBV27
D gene: TRBD2
clone size: NA
J gene: TRBJ2-3
CDR3 DNA: TGTGCCAGCAGTCTTTCCCCGGGACTAATCACAGATACGCAGTATTTT
CDR3 protein: CASSLSPGLITDTQYF

V gene: TRBV30
D gene: TRBD2
clone size: NA
J gene: TRBJ2-2
CDR3 DNA: TGTGCCTGCCCCGGGACTATGAACACCGGGGAGCTGTTTTTT
CDR3 protein: CACPGTMNTGELFF

V gene: TRBV11-2
D gene: TRBD2
clone size: NA
J gene: TRBJ2-1
CDR3 DNA: TGTGCCAGCAGCTTTTTGTCGGGAGGGCCATATGAGCAGTTCTTC
CDR3 protein: CASSFLSGGPYEQFF

V gene: TRBV29-1
D gene: TRBD2
clone size: once
J gene: TRBJ2-3
CDR3 DNA: TGCAGCGTGGGGACTAGCGGTGCAGATACGCAGTATTTT
CDR3 protein: CSVGTSGADTQYF